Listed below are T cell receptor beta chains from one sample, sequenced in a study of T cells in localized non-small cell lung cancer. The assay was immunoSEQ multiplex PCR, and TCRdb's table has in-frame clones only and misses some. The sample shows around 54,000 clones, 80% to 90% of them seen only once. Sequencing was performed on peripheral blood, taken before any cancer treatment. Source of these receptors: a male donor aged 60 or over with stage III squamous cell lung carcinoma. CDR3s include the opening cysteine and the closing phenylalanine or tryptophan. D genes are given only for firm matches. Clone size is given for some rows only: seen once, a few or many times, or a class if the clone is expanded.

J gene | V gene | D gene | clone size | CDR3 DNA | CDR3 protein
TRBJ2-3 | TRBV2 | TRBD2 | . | TGTGCCAGCAGTGGACTAGCGGGGCCAGATACGCAGTATTTT | CASSGLAGPDTQYF
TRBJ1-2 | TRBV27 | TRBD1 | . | TGTGCCAGCAGGGGACAGAACTATGGCTACACCTTC | CASRGQNYGYTF
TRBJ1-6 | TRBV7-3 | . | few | TGTGCCAGCAGCATGGGAAGCAATAATTCACCCCTCCACTTT | CASSMGSNNSPLHF
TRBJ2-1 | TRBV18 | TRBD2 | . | TGTGCCAGCTCACCAGATGTTCTAGCGGGGTCCTACAATGAGCAGTTCTTC | CASSPDVLAGSYNEQFF
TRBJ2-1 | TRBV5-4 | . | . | TGTGCCAGCAGCCAAGATACCAGCTACAATGAGCAGTTCTTC | CASSQDTSYNEQFF
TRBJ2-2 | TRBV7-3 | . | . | TGTGCCAGCAGCCCCAGGGGCCCCGGGGAGCTGTTTTTT | CASSPRGPGELFF
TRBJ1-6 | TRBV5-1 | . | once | TGCGCCAGCAGCTTGGATGGCGAAAACTCCTATAATTCACCCCTCCACTTT | CASSLDGENSYNSPLHF
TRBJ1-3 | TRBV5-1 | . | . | TGCGCCAGCAGCTTGACCCTAGCGGGAGCGGGAAACACCATATATTTT | CASSLTLAGAGNTIYF
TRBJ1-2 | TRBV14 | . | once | TGTGCCAGCAGCCTGAAGGTCAGGAACTATGGCTACACCTTC | CASSLKVRNYGYTF
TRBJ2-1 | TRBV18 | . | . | TGTGCCAGTCCTAAACAGGGTTCTCCCTACAATGAGCAGTTCTTC | CASPKQGSPYNEQFF
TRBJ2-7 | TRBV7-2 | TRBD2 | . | TGTGCCAGCAGCAAGGGACTAGCGGGCGGCCTTCAGTACTTC | CASSKGLAGGLQYF
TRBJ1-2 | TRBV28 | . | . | TGTGCCAGCAGTTTAATTTTGAGTTCACACCGGGACAAGACCTATGGCTACACCTTC | CASSLILSSHRDKTYGYTF
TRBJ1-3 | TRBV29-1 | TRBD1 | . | TGCAGCGTTGACAGGGGGAAGGGAAACACCATATATTTT | CSVDRGKGNTIYF
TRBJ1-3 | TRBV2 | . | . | TGTGCCAGCAGTGAAATAGGATGGAGGGGAAACACCATATATTTT | CASSEIGWRGNTIYF
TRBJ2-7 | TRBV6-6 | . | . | TGTGCCAGCAGCCCCCGCCACGGGGTAGATCCCTACGAGCAGTACTTC | CASSPRHGVDPYEQYF
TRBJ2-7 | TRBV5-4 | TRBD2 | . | TGTGCCAGCAGCGTGACCCCCTCTCGACTAGCGGGGGTGGGAGAGCAGTACTTC | CASSVTPSRLAGVGEQYF
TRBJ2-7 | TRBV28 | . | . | TGTGCCACCCTGCGTGGGGGAACCTACGAGCAGTACTTC | CATLRGGTYEQYF
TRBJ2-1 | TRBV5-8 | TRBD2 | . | TGTGCCAGCAGCCCCAGCGGGAGGGCCTACAATGAGCAGTTCTTC | CASSPSGRAYNEQFF
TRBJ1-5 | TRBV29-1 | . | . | TGCAGTACTCGAGAAAATAGCAATCAGCCCCAGCATTTT | CSTRENSNQPQHF
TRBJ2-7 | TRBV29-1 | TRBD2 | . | TGCAGCGTTCGAGCGGGGGGTCCCTACGAGCAGTACTTC | CSVRAGGPYEQYF
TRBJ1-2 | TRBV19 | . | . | TGTGCCAGTTTCCCGAATCCTTTTTCCTACACCTTC | CASFPNPFSYTF
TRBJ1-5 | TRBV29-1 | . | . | TGCAGCGTTGGAGCGAGGGACCAGCCCCAGCATTTT | CSVGARDQPQHF
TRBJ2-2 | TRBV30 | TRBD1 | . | TGTGCCTGGAGTCGGGACAGGGGATTGGAGGAGCTGTTTTTT | CAWSRDRGLEELFF
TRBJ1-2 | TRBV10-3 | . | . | TGTGCCATCGGAGCAGGGCTGGACTATGGCTACACCTTC | CAIGAGLDYGYTF
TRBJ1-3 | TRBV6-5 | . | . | TGTGCCAGCCTCCAGGCAGGGCGAAACACCATATATTTT | CASLQAGRNTIYF
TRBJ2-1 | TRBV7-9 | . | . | TGTGCCAGCAGCCGCACATACAATGAGCAGTTCTTC | CASSRTYNEQFF
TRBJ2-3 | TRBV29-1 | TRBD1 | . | TGCAGCGTTGACTCCGGGACAGGGAGTGATACGCAGTATTTT | CSVDSGTGSDTQYF
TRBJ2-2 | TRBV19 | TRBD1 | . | TGTGCCACCCCGACAGGGACGAACACCGGGGAGCTGTTTTTT | CATPTGTNTGELFF
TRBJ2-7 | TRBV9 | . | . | TGTGCCAGCAGCGTAGTAAGTAGCTCCTACGAGCAGTACTTC | CASSVVSSSYEQYF
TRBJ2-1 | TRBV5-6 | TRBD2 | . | TGTGCCAGCAGCTTGGAGCGGACTAGCGGGTACAATGAGCAGTTCTTC | CASSLERTSGYNEQFF